These T cell receptor beta chains were read from a single sample in a study of Graves' ophthalmopathy and Graves' hyperthyroidism. TCRdb re-called the multiplex PCR reads with MiXCR, one entry per CDR3 protein. In the table there are 200,000 to 250,000 distinct CDR3 sequences, roughly 21% of which are singletons. Sequencing input: peripheral blood. These receptors all stem from a woman in her fifties or sixties with Graves' ophthalmopathy. Both conserved end residues are part of each CDR3. A D gene is named only where the DNA matches it firmly. Clone size is shown for a subset of rows, as once, few, many or a class of expanded clone.

J gene,V gene,D gene,clone size,CDR3 DNA,CDR3 protein
TRBJ2-7,TRBV6-1,TRBD1,few,TGTGCCAGCAGGTCGACAGGGTCGACCGAGCAGTACTTC,CASRSTGSTEQYF
TRBJ1-2,TRBV30,-,few,TGTGCCTGGAGTCATAGGGGCGGCTACACCTTC,CAWSHRGGYTF
TRBJ1-2,TRBV28,-,-,TGTGCCAGCAGCCCCCCAGGACAGCAGGGCTACACCTTC,CASSPPGQQGYTF
TRBJ2-5,TRBV19,-,-,TGTGCCAGTAGTATCTTCATGGAGTACCAAGAGACCCAGTACTTC,CASSIFMEYQETQYF
TRBJ2-7,TRBV27,-,-,TGTGCCAGCAGTTTTCGAGGGGGGCAGGCCGAGCAGTACTTC,CASSFRGGQAEQYF
TRBJ2-7,TRBV11-3,-,-,TGTGCCAGCAGCTTAGATCAGGGGCGGATCTACGAGCAGTACTTC,CASSLDQGRIYEQYF
TRBJ1-2,TRBV28,-,many,TGTGCCAGCAATGCCCCGGTATCCCCCGGCTATGGCTACACCTTC,CASNAPVSPGYGYTF
TRBJ1-5,TRBV12-3/TRBV12-4,-,-,TGTGCCAGCAGTTTAACGGGGGGCAGCCAGCCCCAGCATTTT,CASSLTGGSQPQHF
TRBJ2-1,TRBV12-3/TRBV12-4,-,-,TGTGCCAGCAGCCCTGGATACTACAATGAGCAGCTCTTC,CASSPGYYNEQLF
TRBJ1-1,TRBV20-1,TRBD1,-,TGCAGTGCTAGAGGACAGGGGGAAGTGAACACTGAAGCTTTCTTT,CSARGQGEVNTEAFF
TRBJ1-2,TRBV5-1,-,-,TGCGCCAGCAGCTTTAGCTGGAGCTATGGCTACACCTTC,CASSFSWSYGYTF
TRBJ1-1,TRBV2,-,-,TGTGCCAGCAAAAACGTCAGAAGGGACACTGAAGCTTTCTTT,CASKNVRRDTEAFF
TRBJ2-7,TRBV7-9,TRBD1,-,TGTGCCAGCAGCTTAGATCGGGACAGAGTATACGAGCAGTACTTC,CASSLDRDRVYEQYF
TRBJ1-1,TRBV3-1,TRBD1,many,TGTGCCAGCAGCCGGTCAGGGGGCCTCGCTGAAGCTTTCTTT,CASSRSGGLAEAFF
TRBJ2-7,TRBV19,-,many,TGTGCCAGTAGTATACAGGGGTGGGATGTCTCCTACGAGCAGTACTTC,CASSIQGWDVSYEQYF
TRBJ2-5,TRBV12-3/TRBV12-4,TRBD1,-,TGTGCCAGCAACCTATCCAGGGGGCCCCATGCGACCCAGTACTTC,CASNLSRGPHATQYF
TRBJ2-7,TRBV28,-,many,TGTGCCAGCGGACGAGCTAGAAACTACGAGCAGTACTTC,CASGRARNYEQYF
TRBJ1-2,TRBV6-1,-,-,TGTGCCAGCAGTGAAGTCGGCAGAGGGGGCTACACCTTC,CASSEVGRGGYTF
TRBJ2-6,TRBV19,-,many,TGTGCCAGTAGTACGGGCTTGGGGGCCAACGTCCTGACTTTC,CASSTGLGANVLTF
TRBJ1-1,TRBV6-4,TRBD1,many,TGTGCCAGCAGCGACAAAAGGGACAGATTCATGAACACTGAAGCTTTCTTT,CASSDKRDRFMNTEAFF
TRBJ1-6,TRBV20-1,TRBD1,many,TGCAGTGCTAGGGCCGCACAGGGGGCGGAATCACCCCTCCACTTT,CSARAAQGAESPLHF
TRBJ2-7,TRBV10-1,-,many,TGCGCCAGCAGTGATGGCTTAGCCCGCACCTACGAGCAGTACTTC,CASSDGLARTYEQYF